What follows is one T cell receptor (beta chain) and its context. The target antigen is unknown. Constant-region reverse primers amplified full-length variable regions, followed by semi-nested Nested Universal Primer A PCR. TCRdb recomputed calls from the 5' RACE reads with MiXCR, one row per CDR3 protein. The table includes approximately 5,700 distinct CDR3 sequences, around a third detected once. Naive CD4+ T cells were purified with Tregs depleted by CD25. Germline assignment: CDR1 MNHEY and CDR2 SVGAGI. V lost 5 bases and J lost 3, with 1 base in between. The CDR3 totals 11 residues. Findings of the study overall: Tumor Treg TCRs overlapped most with tumor naive CD4+ cells. Tumor memory CD4+ T cell TCR gene usage was found to cluster with blood and lymph node memory CD4+ cells and with lymph node naive CD4+ cells.

The sequence came from a female donor with breast cancer. Sequencing was carried out using naive CD4+ T cells sorted from a lymph node. Subset given: naive CD4+ T cells, CD4+CD45RA+CD25-. V is TRBV6-5 and J is TRBJ2-2, with D uncertain. CDR3 bases: TGTGCCAGCAGTGACACCGGGGAGCTGTTTTTT. It encodes CASSDTGELFF.